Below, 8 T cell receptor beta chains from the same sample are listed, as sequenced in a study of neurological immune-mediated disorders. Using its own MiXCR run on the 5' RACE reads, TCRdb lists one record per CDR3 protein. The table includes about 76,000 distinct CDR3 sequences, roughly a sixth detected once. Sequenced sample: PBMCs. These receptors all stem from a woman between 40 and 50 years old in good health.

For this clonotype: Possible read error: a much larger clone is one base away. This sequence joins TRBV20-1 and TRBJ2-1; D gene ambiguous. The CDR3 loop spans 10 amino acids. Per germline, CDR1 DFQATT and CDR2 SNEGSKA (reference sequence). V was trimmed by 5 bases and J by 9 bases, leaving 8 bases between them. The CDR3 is CSARVCEQFF. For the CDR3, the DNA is TGCAGTGCTCGGGTCTGTGAGCAGTTCTTC.

CDR3: CASSITGTSGGHHYNEQFF. CDR3 bases: TGTGCCAGCAGTATCACCGGGACTAGCGGGGGCCATCATTACAATGAGCAGTTCTTC. This chain connects TRBV12-3 or TRBV12-4 to TRBJ2-1; 14 bases fit TRBD2. The trim removed 5 bases at V and 4 bases at J, leaving 13 bases unmatched. The CDR3 loop spans 19 amino acids.

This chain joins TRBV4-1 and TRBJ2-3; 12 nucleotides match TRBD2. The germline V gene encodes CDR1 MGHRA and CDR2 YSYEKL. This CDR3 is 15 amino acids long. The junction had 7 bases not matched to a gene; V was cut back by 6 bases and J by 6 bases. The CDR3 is CASRPTSGGPDTQYF. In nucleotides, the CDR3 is TGCGCCAGCAGACCGACTAGCGGGGGCCCCGATACGCAGTATTTT.

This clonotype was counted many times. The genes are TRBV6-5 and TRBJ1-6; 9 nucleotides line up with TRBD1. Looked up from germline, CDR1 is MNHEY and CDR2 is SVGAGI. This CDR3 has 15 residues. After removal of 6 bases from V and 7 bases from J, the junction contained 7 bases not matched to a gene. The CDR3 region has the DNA TGTGCCAGCAGACGGACAGGGGCTCAGAATTCACCCCTCCACTTT. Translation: CASRRTGAQNSPLHF.

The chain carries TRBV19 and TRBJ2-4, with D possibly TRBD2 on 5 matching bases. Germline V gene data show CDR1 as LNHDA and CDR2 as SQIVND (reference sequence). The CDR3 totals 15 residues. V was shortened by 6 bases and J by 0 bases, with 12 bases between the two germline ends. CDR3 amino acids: CASRVPGIAKNIQYF. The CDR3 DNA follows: TGTGCCAGTAGGGTGCCGGGAATAGCCAAAAACATTCAGTACTTC. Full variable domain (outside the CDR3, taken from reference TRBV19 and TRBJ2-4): DGGITQSPKYLFRKEGQNVTLSCEQNLNHDAMYWYRQDPGQGLRLIYYSQIVNDFQKGDIAEGYSVSREKKESFPLTVTSAQKNPTAFYLCASRVPGIAKNIQYFGAGTRLSVL.

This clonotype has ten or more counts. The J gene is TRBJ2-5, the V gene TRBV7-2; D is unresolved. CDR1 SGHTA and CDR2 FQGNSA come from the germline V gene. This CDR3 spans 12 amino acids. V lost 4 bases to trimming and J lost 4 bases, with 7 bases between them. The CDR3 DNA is TGTGCCAGCAGCTCTACTACAGAGACCCAGTACTTC. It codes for CASSSTTETQYF.

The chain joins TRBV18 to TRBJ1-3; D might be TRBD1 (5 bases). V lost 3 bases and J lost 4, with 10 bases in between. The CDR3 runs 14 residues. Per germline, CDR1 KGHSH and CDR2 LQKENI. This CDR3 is CASSPDNVGNTIYF. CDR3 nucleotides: TGTGCCAGCTCACCGGACAACGTGGGAAACACCATATATTTT. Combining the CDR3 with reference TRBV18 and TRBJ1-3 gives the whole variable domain NAGVMQNPRHLVRRRGQEARLRCSPMKGHSHVYWYRQLPEEGLKFMVYLQKENIIDESGMPKERFSAEFPKEGPSILRIQQVVRGDSAAYFCASSPDNVGNTIYFGEGSWLTVV.

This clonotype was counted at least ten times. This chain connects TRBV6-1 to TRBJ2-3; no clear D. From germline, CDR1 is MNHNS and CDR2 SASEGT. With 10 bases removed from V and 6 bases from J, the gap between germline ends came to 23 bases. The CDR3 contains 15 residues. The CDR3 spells CATPLDSGRGDTQYF. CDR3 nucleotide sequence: TGTGCCACCCCGTTAGACTCGGGTCGCGGCGATACGCAGTATTTT.